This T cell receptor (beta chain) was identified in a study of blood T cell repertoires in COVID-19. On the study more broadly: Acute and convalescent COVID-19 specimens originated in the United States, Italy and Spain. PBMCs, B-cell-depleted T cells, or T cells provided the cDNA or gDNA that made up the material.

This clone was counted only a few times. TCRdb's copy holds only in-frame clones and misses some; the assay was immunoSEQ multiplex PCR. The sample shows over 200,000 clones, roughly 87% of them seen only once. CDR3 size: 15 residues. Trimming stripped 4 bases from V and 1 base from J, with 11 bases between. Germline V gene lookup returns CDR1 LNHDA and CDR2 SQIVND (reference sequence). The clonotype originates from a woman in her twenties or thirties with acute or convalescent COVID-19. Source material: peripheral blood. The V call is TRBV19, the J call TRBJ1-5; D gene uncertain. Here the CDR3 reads CASSTLHKSNQPQHF. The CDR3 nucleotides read TGTGCCAGTAGTACCCTTCACAAGAGCAATCAGCCCCAGCATTTT.